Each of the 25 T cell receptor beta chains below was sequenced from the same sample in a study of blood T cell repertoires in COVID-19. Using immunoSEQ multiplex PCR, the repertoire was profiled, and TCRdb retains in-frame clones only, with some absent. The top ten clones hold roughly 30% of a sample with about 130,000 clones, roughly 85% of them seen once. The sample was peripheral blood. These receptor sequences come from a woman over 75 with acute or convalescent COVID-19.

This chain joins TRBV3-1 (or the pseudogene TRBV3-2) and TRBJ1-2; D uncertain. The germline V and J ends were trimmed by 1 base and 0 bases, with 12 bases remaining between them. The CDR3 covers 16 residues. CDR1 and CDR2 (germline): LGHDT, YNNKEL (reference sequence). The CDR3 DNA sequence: TGTGCCAGCAGCCAAGTTCCGGGTTCAGCTAACTATGGCTACACCTTC. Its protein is CASSQVPGSANYGYTF.

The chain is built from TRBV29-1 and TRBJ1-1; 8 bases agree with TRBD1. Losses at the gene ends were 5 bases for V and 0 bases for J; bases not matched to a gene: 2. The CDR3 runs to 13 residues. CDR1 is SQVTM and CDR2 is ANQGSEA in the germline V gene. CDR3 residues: CSVPGQVNTEAFF. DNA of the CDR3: TGCAGCGTTCCGGGACAGGTGAACACTGAAGCTTTCTTT. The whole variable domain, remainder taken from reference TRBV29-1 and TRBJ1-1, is SAVISQKPSRDICQRGTSLTIQCQVDSQVTMMFWYRQQPGQSLTLIATANQGSEATYESGFVIDKFPISRPNLTFSTLTVSNMSPEDSSIYLCSVPGQVNTEAFFGQGTRLTVV.

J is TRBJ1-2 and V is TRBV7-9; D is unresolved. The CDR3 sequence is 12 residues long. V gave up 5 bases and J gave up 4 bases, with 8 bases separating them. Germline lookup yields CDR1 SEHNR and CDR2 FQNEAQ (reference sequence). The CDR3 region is CASSPQIYGYTF. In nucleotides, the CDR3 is TGTGCCAGCAGCCCTCAGATCTATGGCTACACCTTC.

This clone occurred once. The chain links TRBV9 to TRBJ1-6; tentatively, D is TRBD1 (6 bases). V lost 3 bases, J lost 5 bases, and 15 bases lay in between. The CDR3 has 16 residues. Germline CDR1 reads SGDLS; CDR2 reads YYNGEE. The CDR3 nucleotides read TGTGCCAGCAGCGATGGACAGAGGGCTGATAATTCACCCCTCCACTTT. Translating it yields CASSDGQRADNSPLHF.

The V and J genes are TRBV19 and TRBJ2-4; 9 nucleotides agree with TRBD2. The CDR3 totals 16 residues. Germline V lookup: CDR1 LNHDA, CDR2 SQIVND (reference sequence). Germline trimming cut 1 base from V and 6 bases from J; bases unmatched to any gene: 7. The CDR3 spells CASSIAGRGGLNIQYF. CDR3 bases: TGTGCCAGTAGTATAGCGGGGCGGGGGGGCCTAAACATTCAGTACTTC.

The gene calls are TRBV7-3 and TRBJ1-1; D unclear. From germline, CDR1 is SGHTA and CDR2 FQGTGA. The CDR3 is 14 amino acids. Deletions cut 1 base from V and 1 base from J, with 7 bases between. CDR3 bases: TGTGCCAGCAGCTTAATTGCGGGGAACACTGAAGCTTTCTTT. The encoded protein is CASSLIAGNTEAFF.

The CDR3 nucleotides are TGCGCCAGCAGCCAAGACTCAGGGGGGCAAGCTTTCTTT. Its translation is CASSQDSGGQAFF. The chain uses TRBV4-3 and TRBJ1-1; 7 bases map to TRBD1. This CDR3 comprises 13 residues. V gave up 0 bases and J gave up 9 bases; unmatched junction bases: 4. Germline loops: CDR1 LGHNA, CDR2 YSLEER.

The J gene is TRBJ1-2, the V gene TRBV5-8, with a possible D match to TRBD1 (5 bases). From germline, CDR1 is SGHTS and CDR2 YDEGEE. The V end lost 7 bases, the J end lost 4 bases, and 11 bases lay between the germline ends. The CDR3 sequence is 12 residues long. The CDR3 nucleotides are TGTGCCAGCCCTAGTGGGGCCTATGGCTACACCTTC. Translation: CASPSGAYGYTF.

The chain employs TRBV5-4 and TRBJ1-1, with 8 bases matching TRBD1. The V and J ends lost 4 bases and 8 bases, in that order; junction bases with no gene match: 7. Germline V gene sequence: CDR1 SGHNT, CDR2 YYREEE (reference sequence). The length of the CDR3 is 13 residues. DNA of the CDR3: TGTGCCAGCAGCCCAGGACAGGGCCAAGAAGCTTTCTTT. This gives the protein CASSPGQGQEAFF.

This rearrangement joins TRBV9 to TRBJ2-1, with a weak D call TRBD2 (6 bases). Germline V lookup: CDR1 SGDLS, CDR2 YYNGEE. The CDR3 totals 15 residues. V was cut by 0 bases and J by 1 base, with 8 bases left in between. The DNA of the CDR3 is TGTGCCAGCAGCGTAGAACGGGAGTCCTACAATGAGCAGTTCTTC. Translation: CASSVERESYNEQFF.

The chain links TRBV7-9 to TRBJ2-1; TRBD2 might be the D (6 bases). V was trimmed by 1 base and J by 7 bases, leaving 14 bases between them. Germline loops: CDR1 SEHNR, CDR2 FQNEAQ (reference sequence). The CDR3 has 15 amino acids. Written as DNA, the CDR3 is TGTGCCAGCAGCTTAGGATCCGGGGGATTGAATGAGCAGTTCTTC. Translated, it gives CASSLGSGGLNEQFF.

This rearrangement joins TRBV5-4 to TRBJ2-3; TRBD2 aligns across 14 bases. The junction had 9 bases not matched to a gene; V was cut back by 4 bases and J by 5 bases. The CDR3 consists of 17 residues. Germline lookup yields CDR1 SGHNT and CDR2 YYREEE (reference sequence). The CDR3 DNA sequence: TGTGCCAGCAGCCGAACTGGGACTAGCGGGGGAGGAGATACGCAGTATTTT. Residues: CASSRTGTSGGGDTQYF.

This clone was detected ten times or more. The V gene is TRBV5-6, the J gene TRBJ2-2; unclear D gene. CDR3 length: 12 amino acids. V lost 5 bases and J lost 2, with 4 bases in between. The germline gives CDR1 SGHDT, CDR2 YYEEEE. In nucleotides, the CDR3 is TGTGCCAGCAGATTAAACACCGGGGAGCTGTTTTTT. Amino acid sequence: CASRLNTGELFF. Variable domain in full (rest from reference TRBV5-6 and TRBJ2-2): DAGVTQSPTHLIKTRGQQVTLRCSPKSGHDTVSWYQQALGQGPQFIFQYYEEEERQRGNFPDRFSGHQFPNYSSELNVNALLLGDSALYLCASRLNTGELFFGEGSRLTVL.

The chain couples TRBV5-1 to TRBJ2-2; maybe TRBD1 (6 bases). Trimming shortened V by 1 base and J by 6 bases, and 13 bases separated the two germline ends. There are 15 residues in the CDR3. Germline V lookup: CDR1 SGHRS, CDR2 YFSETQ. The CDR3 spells CASSLRTGSPGELFF. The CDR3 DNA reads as TGCGCCAGCAGCTTGCGTACAGGGTCCCCCGGGGAGCTGTTTTTT.

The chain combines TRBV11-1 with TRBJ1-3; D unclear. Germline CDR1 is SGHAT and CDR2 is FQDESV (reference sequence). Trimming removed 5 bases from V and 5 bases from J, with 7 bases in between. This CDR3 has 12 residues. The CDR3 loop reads CASSPERNTIYF. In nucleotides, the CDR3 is TGTGCCAGCAGCCCCGAGCGAAACACCATATATTTT.

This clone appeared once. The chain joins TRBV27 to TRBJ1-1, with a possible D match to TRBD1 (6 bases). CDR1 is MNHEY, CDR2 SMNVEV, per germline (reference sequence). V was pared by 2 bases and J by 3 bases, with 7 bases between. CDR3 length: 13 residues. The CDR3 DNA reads TGTGCCAGCAGTTTAAACAGGGACACTGAAGCTTTCTTT. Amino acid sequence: CASSLNRDTEAFF.

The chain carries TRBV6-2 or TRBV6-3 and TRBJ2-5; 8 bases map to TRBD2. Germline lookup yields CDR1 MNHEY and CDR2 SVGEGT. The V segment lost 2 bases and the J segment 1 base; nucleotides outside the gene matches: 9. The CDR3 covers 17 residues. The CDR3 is CASSYPRAAGGQETQYF. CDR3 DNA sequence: TGTGCCAGCAGTTACCCCCGTGCGGCGGGGGGCCAAGAGACCCAGTACTTC.

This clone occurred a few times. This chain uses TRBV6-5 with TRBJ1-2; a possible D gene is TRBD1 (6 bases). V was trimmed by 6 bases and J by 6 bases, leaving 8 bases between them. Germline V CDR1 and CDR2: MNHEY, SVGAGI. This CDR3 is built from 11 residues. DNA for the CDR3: TGTGCCAGCAGGCGACAGGATGGCTACACCTTC. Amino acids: CASRRQDGYTF.

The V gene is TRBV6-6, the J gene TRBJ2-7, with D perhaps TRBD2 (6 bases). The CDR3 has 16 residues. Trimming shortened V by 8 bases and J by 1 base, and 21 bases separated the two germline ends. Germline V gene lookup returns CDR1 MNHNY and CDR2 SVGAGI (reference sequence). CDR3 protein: CASGLPGTVSSYEQYV. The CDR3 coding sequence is TGTGCCAGCGGCCTCCCGGGGACTGTTTCTTCCTACGAGCAGTACGTC.

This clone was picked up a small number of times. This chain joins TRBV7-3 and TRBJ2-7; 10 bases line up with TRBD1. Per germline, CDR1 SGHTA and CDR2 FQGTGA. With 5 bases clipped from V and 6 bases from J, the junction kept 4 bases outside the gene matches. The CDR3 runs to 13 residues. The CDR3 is CASSPGTGAEQYF. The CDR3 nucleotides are TGTGCCAGCAGCCCCGGGACAGGGGCCGAGCAGTACTTC.

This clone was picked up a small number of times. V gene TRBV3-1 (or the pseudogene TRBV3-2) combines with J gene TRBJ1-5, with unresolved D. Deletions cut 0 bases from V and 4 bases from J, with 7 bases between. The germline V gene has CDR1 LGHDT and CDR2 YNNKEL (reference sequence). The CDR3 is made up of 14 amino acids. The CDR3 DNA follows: TGTGCCAGCAGCCAAGATTGGCAGAATCAGCCCCAGCATTTT. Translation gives CASSQDWQNQPQHF.

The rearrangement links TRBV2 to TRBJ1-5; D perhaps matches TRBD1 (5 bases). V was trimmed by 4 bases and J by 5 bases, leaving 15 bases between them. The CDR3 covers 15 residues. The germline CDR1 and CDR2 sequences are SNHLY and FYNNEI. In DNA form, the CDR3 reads TGTGCCAGCAGTGCCCTGACAGTGGCGGATCAGCCCCAGCATTTT. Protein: CASSALTVADQPQHF.

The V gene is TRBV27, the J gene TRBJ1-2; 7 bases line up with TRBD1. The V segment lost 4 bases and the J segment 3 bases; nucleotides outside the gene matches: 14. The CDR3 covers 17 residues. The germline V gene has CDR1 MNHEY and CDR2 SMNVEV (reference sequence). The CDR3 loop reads CASSSPPGTAAHYGYTF. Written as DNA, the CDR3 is TGTGCCAGCAGTTCCCCGCCCGGGACAGCGGCTCACTATGGCTACACCTTC.

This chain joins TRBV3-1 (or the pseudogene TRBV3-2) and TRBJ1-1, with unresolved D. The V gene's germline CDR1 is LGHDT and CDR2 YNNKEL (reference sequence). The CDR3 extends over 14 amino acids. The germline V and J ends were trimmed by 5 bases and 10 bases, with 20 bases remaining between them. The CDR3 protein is CASSSAGGVFRAFF. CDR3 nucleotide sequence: TGTGCCAGCAGCAGTGCGGGCGGAGTTTTTAGAGCTTTCTTT.

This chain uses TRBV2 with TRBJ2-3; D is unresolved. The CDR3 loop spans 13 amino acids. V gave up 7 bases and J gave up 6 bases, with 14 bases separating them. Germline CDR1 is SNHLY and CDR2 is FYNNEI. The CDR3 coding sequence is TGTGCCAGCAATAAAGGAGCCGCGGATACGCAGTATTTT. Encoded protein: CASNKGAADTQYF. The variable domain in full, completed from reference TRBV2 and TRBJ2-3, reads EPEVTQTPSHQVTQMGQEVILRCVPISNHLYFYWYRQILGQKVEFLVSFYNNEISEKSEIFDDQFSVERPDGSNFTLKIRSTKLEDSAMYFCASNKGAADTQYFGPGTRLTVL.